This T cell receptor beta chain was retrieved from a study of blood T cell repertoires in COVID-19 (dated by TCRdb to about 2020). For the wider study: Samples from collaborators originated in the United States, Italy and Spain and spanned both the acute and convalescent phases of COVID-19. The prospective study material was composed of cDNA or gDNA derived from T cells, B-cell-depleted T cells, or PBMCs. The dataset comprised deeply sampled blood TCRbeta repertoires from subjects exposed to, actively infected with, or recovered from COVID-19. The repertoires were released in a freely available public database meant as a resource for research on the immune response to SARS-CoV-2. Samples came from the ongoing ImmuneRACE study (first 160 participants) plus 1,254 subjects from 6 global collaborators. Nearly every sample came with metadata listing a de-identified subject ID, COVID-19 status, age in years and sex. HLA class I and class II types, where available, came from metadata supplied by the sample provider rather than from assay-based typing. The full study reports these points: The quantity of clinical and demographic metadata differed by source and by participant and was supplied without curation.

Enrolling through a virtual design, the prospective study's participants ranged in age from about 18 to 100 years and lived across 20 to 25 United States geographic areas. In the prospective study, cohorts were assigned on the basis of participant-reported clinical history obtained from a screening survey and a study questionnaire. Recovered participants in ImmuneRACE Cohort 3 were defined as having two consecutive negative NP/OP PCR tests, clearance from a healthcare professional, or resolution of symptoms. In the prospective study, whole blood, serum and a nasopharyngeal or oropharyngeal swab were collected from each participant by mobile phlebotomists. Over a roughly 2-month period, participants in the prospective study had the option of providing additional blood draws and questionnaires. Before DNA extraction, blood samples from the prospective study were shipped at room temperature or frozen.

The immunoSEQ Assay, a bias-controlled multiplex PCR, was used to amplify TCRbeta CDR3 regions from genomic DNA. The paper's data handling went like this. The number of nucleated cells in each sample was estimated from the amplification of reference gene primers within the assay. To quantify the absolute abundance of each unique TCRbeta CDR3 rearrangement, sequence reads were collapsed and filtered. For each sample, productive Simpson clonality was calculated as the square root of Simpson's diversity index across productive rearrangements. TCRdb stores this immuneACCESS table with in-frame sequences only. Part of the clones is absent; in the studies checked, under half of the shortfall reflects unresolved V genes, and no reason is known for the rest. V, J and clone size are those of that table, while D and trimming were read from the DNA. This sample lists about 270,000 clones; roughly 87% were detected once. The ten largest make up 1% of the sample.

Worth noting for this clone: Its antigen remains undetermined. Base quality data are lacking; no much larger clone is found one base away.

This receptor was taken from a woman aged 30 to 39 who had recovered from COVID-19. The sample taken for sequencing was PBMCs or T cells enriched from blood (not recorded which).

Here the CDR3 is given as CASSFGRGVDAFF. Here is the DNA: TGTGCCAGCAGTTTCGGTCGGGGGGTTGACGCTTTCTTT. Recombination connected TRBV27 to TRBJ1-1, with TRBD1 as a weak D call on 5 bases. From a lookup of the germline V gene (reference sequence), CDR1 and CDR2 are MNHEY and SMNVEV. Trimming takes 3 bases from V and 11 bases from J, and the germline ends sit 16 bases apart. The CDR3 runs 13 residues from the cysteine to the phenylalanine. Of the read, only the CDR3 DNA is kept; its 39 bases are in frame from base 1.